This entry features one T cell receptor (beta chain) sequence. Its cognate antigen is unknown. The CDR3 loop spans 11 amino acids. The V end was cut by 6 bases, the J end by 2 bases, with 8 bases between. The germline CDR1 and CDR2 sequences are SQVTM and ANQGSEA. These data are taken from a study of cytomegalovirus exposure and HLA in healthy donors. Findings and limits, study-wide: Associated with HLA alleles at 0.05 false discovery rate in a later analysis were 17,000 or so TCR beta sequences. Earlier analysis found most TCR beta V segments productive about 87% or about 30% of the time. Presence/absence analysis assumed near-uniform sequencing depth across donors.

It was with 60 Vbeta and 13 Jbeta primers that the PCR ran. Generated by immunoSEQ multiplex PCR, the TCRdb table keeps only in-frame clones and is missing some. The sample has 200,000 or so clones; approximately 70% are singletons. The sequencing sample was made of PBMCs. The clonotype comes from a man between 40 and 49 years old in good health and CMV-seropositive. V gene TRBV29-1 combines with J gene TRBJ2-7, with D tentatively TRBD1 (6 bases). This CDR3 is CSVTGAYEQYF. CDR3 coding DNA: TGCAGCGTGACAGGCGCCTACGAGCAGTACTTC.